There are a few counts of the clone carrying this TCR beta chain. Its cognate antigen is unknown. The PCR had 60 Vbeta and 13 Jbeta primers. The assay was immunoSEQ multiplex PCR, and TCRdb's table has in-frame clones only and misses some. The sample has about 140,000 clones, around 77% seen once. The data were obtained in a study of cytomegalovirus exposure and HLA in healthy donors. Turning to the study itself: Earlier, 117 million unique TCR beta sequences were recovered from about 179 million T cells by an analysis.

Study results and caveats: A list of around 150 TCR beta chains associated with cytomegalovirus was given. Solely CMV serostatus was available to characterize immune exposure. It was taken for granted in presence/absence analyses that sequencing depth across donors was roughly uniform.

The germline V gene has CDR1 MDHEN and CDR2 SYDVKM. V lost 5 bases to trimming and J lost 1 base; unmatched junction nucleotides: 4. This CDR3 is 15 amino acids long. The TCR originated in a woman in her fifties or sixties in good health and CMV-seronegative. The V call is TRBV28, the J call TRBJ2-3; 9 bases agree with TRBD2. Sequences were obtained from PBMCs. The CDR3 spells CASSPSSGGTDTQYF. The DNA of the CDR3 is TGTGCCAGCAGTCCGTCTAGCGGGGGCACAGATACGCAGTATTTT.